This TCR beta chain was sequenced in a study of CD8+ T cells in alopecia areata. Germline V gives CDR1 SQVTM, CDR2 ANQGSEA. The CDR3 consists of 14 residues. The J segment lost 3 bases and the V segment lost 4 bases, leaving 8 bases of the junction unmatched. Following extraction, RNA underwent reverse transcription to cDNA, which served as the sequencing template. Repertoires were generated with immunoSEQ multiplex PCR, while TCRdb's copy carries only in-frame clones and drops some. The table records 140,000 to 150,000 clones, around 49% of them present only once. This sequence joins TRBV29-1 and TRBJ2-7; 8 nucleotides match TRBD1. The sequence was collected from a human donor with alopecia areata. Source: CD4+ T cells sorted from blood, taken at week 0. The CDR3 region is CSVVRGDRFYEQYF. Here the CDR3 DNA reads TGCAGCGTTGTTAGGGGGGACAGGTTCTACGAGCAGTACTTC.